Presented here are 28 T cell receptor beta chains from one specimen sequenced in a study of cytomegalovirus exposure and HLA in healthy donors. With 60 Vbeta and 13 Jbeta primers, the PCR was carried out. Using immunoSEQ multiplex PCR, the repertoire was profiled, and TCRdb retains in-frame clones only, with some absent. The sample has about 97,000 clones; around 77% are singletons. Sequenced material: PBMCs. All receptors derive from a male donor in good health and CMV-seropositive.

This rearrangement joins TRBV4-1 to TRBJ2-5, with 7 bases that match TRBD2. Germline values: CDR1 MGHRA, CDR2 YSYEKL. V gave up 3 bases and J gave up 2 bases; unmatched junction bases: 3. The CDR3 runs 14 residues. CDR3: CASSHSGVQETQYF. The CDR3 region has the DNA TGCGCCAGCAGCCACAGCGGGGTTCAAGAGACCCAGTACTTC.

This chain links TRBV9 with TRBJ1-2, with D perhaps matching TRBD1 (6 bases). The germline V and J ends were trimmed by 3 bases and 8 bases, with 23 bases remaining between them. CDR1 SGDLS and CDR2 YYNGEE come from the germline V gene. The CDR3 totals 16 residues. The chain's CDR3 is CASSAPSDSLEWGYTF. The CDR3 coding sequence is TGTGCCAGCAGCGCCCCCTCGGACAGCTTAGAATGGGGCTACACCTTC.

This clone turned up a few times. The chain carries TRBV2 and TRBJ1-4, with TRBD1 matching over 7 bases. Germline CDR1 SNHLY, CDR2 FYNNEI. V was pared by 6 bases and J by 0 bases, with 1 base of the junction left unmatched. This CDR3 has 14 residues. The CDR3 nucleotides are TGTGCCAGCAGCAGGGGGGCAACTAATGAAAAACTGTTTTTT. Its translation is CASSRGATNEKLFF.

This chain links TRBV9 with TRBJ2-2; a possible D gene is TRBD2 (6 bases). Germline V gene lookup returns CDR1 SGDLS and CDR2 YYNGEE. V lost 1 base to trimming and J lost 4 bases, with 14 bases between them. This CDR3 is 16 amino acids long. The CDR3 protein is CASSVRRVAATGELFF. The CDR3 DNA is TGTGCCAGCAGCGTACGTCGAGTAGCGGCCACCGGGGAGCTGTTTTTT.

This clone has only a few counts. The gene calls are TRBV27 and TRBJ2-1; 11 bases are shared with TRBD2. The V gene's germline CDR1 is MNHEY and CDR2 SMNVEV (reference sequence). V dropped 10 bases and J dropped 3; count of bases not matched to a gene: 8. The CDR3 has 15 residues. For the CDR3, the DNA is TGTGCCACCCTAGGAGGGACTAGCGGCTACAATGAGCAGTTCTTC. Amino acids: CATLGGTSGYNEQFF.

To note about this clone: One end of the junction does not line up with germline, which may come from a read error. In nucleotides, the CDR3 is TGTGCCAGCTCGCCACCTTACAGGGGAATGAACACCGGGGAGCTGTTTTTT. Protein sequence: CASSPPYRGMNTGELFF. This chain joins TRBV18 and TRBJ2-2; 7 bases align to TRBD1. The CDR3 has 17 residues. Germline CDR1 KGHSH, CDR2 LQKENI. Full variable domain (missing parts from reference TRBV18 and TRBJ2-2): NAGVMQNPRHLVRRRGQEARLRCSPMKGHSHVYWYRQLPEEGLKFMVYLQKENIIDESGMPKERFSAEFPKEGPSILRIQQVVRGDSAAYFCASSPPYRGMNTGELFFGEGSRLTVL.

The J gene is TRBJ2-5, the V gene TRBV5-6, with 7 positions matching TRBD1. Per the germline V gene, CDR1 is SGHDT and CDR2 is YYEEEE. CDR3 length: 15 amino acids. The V and J ends lost 0 bases and 0 bases, in that order; junction bases with no gene match: 2. For the CDR3, the DNA is TGTGCCAGCAGCTTGGTACAGGGGCACCAAGAGACCCAGTACTTC. This sequence encodes CASSLVQGHQETQYF.

The rearrangement uses TRBV7-3 and TRBJ2-7; 7 bases align to TRBD2. The CDR3 runs to 13 residues. After removal of 5 bases from V and 5 bases from J, the junction contained 6 bases not matched to a gene. CDR1 and CDR2 (germline): SGHTA, FQGTGA. This CDR3 reads CASSPVAGDEQYF. For the CDR3, the DNA is TGTGCCAGCAGCCCGGTGGCGGGAGACGAGCAGTACTTC.

The chain couples TRBV7-9 to TRBJ2-2, with 9 bases matching TRBD1. CDR1 is SEHNR, CDR2 FQNEAQ, per germline (reference sequence). V was pared by 3 bases and J by 5 bases, with 13 bases of the junction left unmatched. The CDR3 length is 18 residues. The CDR3 region has the DNA TGTGCCAGCAGCTTCCGGGGACAGGGTTTTATTAGGACCGGGGAGCTGTTTTTT. Its translation: CASSFRGQGFIRTGELFF.

This clone has a single count. The chain is built from TRBV7-2 and TRBJ2-1; 8 bases are a match to TRBD2. This CDR3 has 16 residues. Per germline, CDR1 SGHTA and CDR2 FQGNSA. V was pared by 5 bases and J by 10 bases, with 16 bases of the junction left unmatched. CDR3 in amino acids: CASSPRAGGWGGEQFF. The CDR3 coding sequence is TGTGCCAGCAGCCCGAGGGCGGGGGGCTGGGGCGGGGAGCAGTTCTTC. Variable domain in full (rest from reference TRBV7-2 and TRBJ2-1): GAGVSQSPSNKVTEKGKDVELRCDPISGHTALYWYRQSLGQGLEFLIYFQGNSAPDKSGLPSDRFSAERTGGSVSTLTIQRTQQEDSAVYLCASSPRAGGWGGEQFFGPGTRLTVL.

J is TRBJ2-3 and V is TRBV5-1; TRBD2 agrees at 8 bases. This CDR3 region has 18 residues. The germline CDR1 and CDR2 sequences are SGHRS and YFSETQ. The trim removed 0 bases at V and 6 bases at J, leaving 15 bases unmatched. The DNA for the CDR3 is TGCGCCAGCAGCTTGGGGAATGGACTAGCCCACGAAGGGGATACGCAGTATTTT. Protein: CASSLGNGLAHEGDTQYF.

The chain employs TRBV7-2 and TRBJ2-5; 14 bases are a match to TRBD2. The CDR3 has 17 residues. Germline lookup yields CDR1 SGHTA and CDR2 FQGNSA. V trimming: 3 bases; J trimming: 5 bases; junction bases outside the gene matches: 8. The CDR3 spells CASSFPGTSGSGETQYF. The CDR3 bases are TGTGCCAGCAGCTTCCCCGGGACTAGCGGGAGCGGGGAGACCCAGTACTTC.

J is TRBJ1-4 and V is TRBV2; no firm D call. From germline, CDR1 is SNHLY and CDR2 FYNNEI. The germline V and J ends were trimmed by 1 base and 4 bases, with 7 bases remaining between them. CDR3 length equals 14 residues. In DNA, the CDR3 is TGTGCCAGCAGTGAAGGAGGGTATAATGAAAAACTGTTTTTT. Protein: CASSEGGYNEKLFF.

CDR3 in DNA: TGTGCCAGCAGCCAAAGGACAGGGAAAAGGCCCCAGCATTTT. As protein: CASSQRTGKRPQHF. V and J are TRBV11-2 and TRBJ1-5; 8 bases align to TRBD1. The CDR3 runs 14 residues. V lost 5 bases, J lost 9 bases, and 9 bases stayed unmatched. Germline V gene sequence: CDR1 SGHAT, CDR2 FQNNGV.

For this clone: Other DNA sequences in the sample encode the same CDR3. CDR3 nucleotide sequence: TGTGCCAGCAGTTTATTAAGCGGCGAGCAGTACTTC. This gives the protein CASSLLSGEQYF. V usage is TRBV28 and J usage is TRBJ2-7, with D perhaps matching TRBD2 (5 bases). There are 12 residues in the CDR3. V lost 1 base and J lost 6, with 7 bases in between. In germline, CDR1 is MDHEN, CDR2 SYDVKM. The complete variable domain, with remaining parts taken from reference TRBV28 and TRBJ2-7, reads DVKVTQSSRYLVKRTGEKVFLECVQDMDHENMFWYRQDPGLGLRLIYFSYDVKMKEKGDIPEGYSVSREKKERFSLILESASTNQTSMYLCASSLLSGEQYFGPGTRLTVT.

CDR3 region: CASRANNEQFF. For the CDR3, the DNA is TGTGCCAGCAGAGCAAACAATGAGCAGTTCTTC. This rearrangement joins TRBV28 to TRBJ2-1; D unresolved. V was shortened by 6 bases and J by 5 bases, with 5 bases between the two germline ends. Germline CDR1 is MDHEN and CDR2 is SYDVKM. The CDR3 sequence is 11 residues long.

DNA for the CDR3: TGTGCCAGTAGTAGAGGGAATCAGCCCCAGCATTTT. This gives the protein CASSRGNQPQHF. The chain is built from TRBV19 and TRBJ1-5; D not resolved. The CDR3 runs to 12 residues. The germline gives CDR1 LNHDA, CDR2 SQIVND (reference sequence). V lost 4 bases, J lost 4 bases, and 5 bases lay in between.

To note about this clone: The same CDR3 is also encoded by other DNA sequences in this sample. V is TRBV14 and J is TRBJ1-2, with 7 nucleotides matching TRBD1. The CDR3 extends over 13 amino acids. CDR1 and CDR2 (germline): SGHDN, FVKESK. Losses at the gene ends were 4 bases for V and 3 bases for J; bases not matched to a gene: 2. CDR3 region: CASSPQGYYGYTF. In DNA, the CDR3 is TGTGCCAGCAGCCCACAGGGGTACTATGGCTACACCTTC.

This chain links TRBV9 with TRBJ2-2; 7 bases agree with TRBD2. CDR1 and CDR2 from the germline V gene are SGDLS and YYNGEE. The CDR3 sequence is 15 residues long. V trimming: 0 bases; J trimming: 7 bases; junction bases outside the gene matches: 6. Here the CDR3 reads CASSVGGTTSGELFF. CDR3 bases: TGTGCCAGCAGCGTAGGGGGGACTACCAGCGGGGAGCTGTTTTTT.

The rearrangement uses TRBV11-2 and TRBJ2-3; TRBD2 agrees at 8 bases. Looked up from germline, CDR1 is SGHAT and CDR2 is FQNNGV. CDR3 length: 16 residues. The V gene end was trimmed by 6 bases and the J gene end by 5 bases; junction bases not matched to a gene: 13. As DNA, the CDR3 is TGTGCCAGCAGACTCAGCGGGGGAGGGTTCCGAGATACGCAGTATTTT. Residues: CASRLSGGGFRDTQYF.

The rearrangement links TRBV7-8 to TRBJ2-5; 14 bases are a match to TRBD2. J gave up 7 bases and V 6 bases, and 7 bases lay outside the gene matches. This CDR3 is 15 amino acids long. The V gene's germline CDR1 is SGHVS and CDR2 FQNEAQ. The CDR3 nucleotides are TGTGCCAGCAGTCCGGGACTAGCGGGAGTGGGGACCCAGTACTTC. Translation: CASSPGLAGVGTQYF.

The chain combines TRBV7-2 with TRBJ2-3; 11 bases fit TRBD2. This CDR3 spans 14 amino acids. V lost 1 base to trimming and J lost 10 bases; unmatched junction nucleotides: 4. The germline V gene encodes CDR1 SGHTA and CDR2 FQGNSA. The chain's CDR3 is CASSLGTSGPPQYF. In DNA, the CDR3 is TGTGCCAGCAGCTTAGGGACTAGCGGGCCGCCGCAGTATTTT.

This chain joins TRBV7-9 and TRBJ2-5, with D possibly TRBD1 on 5 matching bases. Trimming pared 1 base from V and 5 bases from J, leaving 14 bases between. CDR1 and CDR2 from the germline V gene are SEHNR and FQNEAQ (reference sequence). This CDR3 contains 15 residues. CDR3 sequence reads: CASSLGAGLVETQYF. The CDR3, as DNA: TGTGCCAGCAGCTTAGGGGCAGGGTTGGTGGAGACCCAGTACTTC. Looking up the rest from reference TRBV7-9 and TRBJ2-5 gives the full variable domain: DTGVSQNPRHKITKRGQNVTFRCDPISEHNRLYWYRQTLGQGPEFLTYFQNEAQLEKSRLLSDRFSAERPKGSFSTLEIQRTEQGDSAMYLCASSLGAGLVETQYFGPGTRLLVL.

The CDR3 here is CASSLDLAGVRYEQYF. The CDR3 DNA sequence: TGTGCCAGCAGCTTGGATCTGGCGGGAGTTCGCTACGAGCAGTACTTC. This chain connects TRBV5-5 to TRBJ2-7, with 7 bases aligning to TRBD2. Losses at the gene ends were 0 bases for V and 3 bases for J; bases not matched to a gene: 9. Germline CDR1 and CDR2: SGHKS and YYEKEE (reference sequence). CDR3 length: 16 residues.

The V gene is TRBV5-1, the J gene TRBJ2-7; 7 bases map to TRBD1. The CDR3 totals 17 residues. J gave up 2 bases and V 2 bases, and 13 bases lay outside the gene matches. Germline V gene lookup returns CDR1 SGHRS and CDR2 YFSETQ. Here the CDR3 DNA reads TGCGCCAGCAGCTTTAACTGGCCCGGGACAGATACCTACGAGCAGTACTTC. This gives the protein CASSFNWPGTDTYEQYF.

The V gene is TRBV29-1, the J gene TRBJ2-1; 7 bases fit TRBD1. After removal of 0 bases from V and 4 bases from J, the junction contained 6 bases not matched to a gene. The germline gives CDR1 SQVTM, CDR2 ANQGSEA. CDR3 length: 15 amino acids. The CDR3 DNA follows: TGCAGCGTTGAAGATCCCACAGGGGTTTACAATGAGCAGTTCTTC. Protein product: CSVEDPTGVYNEQFF.

This clone was seen only once. V usage is TRBV9 and J usage is TRBJ2-2, with TRBD2 as a possible D gene (6 bases). The V end was cut by 0 bases, the J end by 7 bases, with 16 bases between. Germline V gene lookup returns CDR1 SGDLS and CDR2 YYNGEE. The CDR3 contains 16 residues. The DNA of the CDR3 is TGTGCCAGCAGCGTAGCATTGGGACTGAAGGGCGGGGAGCTGTTTTTT. This sequence encodes CASSVALGLKGGELFF. Combining the CDR3 with reference TRBV9 and TRBJ2-2 gives the whole variable domain DSGVTQTPKHLITATGQRVTLRCSPRSGDLSVYWYQQSLDQGLQFLIQYYNGEERAKGNILERFSAQQFPDLHSELNLSSLELGDSALYFCASSVALGLKGGELFFGEGSRLTVL.

V and J are TRBV6-1 and TRBJ1-2; D not certain. Trimming removed 11 bases from V and 4 bases from J, with 11 bases in between. The CDR3 totals 11 residues. Germline CDR1 MNHNS, CDR2 SASEGT. This chain's CDR3 is CASGILYGYTF. The CDR3 DNA reads TGTGCCTCCGGGATCCTCTATGGCTACACCTTC.